Following are 17 T cell receptor beta chains from one sample sequenced in a study of regulatory T cells in long-lasting Graves disease (dated by TCRdb to about 2021). This specimen's time point label, per the study, means: newly diagnosed GD, antithyroid drugs for less than 3 months. For both TCR sequencing and RNA sequencing, RNA was extracted from PBMCs in TRIzol. The library relied on multiplex PCR. The reads were generated on an Illumina HiSeq 4000. CDR3 regions were amplified by Arm-PCR with iRepertoire HTBI primers to construct TCR beta libraries. In TCRdb, the public reads were trimmed at Q25 with fastp and aligned with MiXCR, with productive beta chains retained. Rows matching on CDR3 protein sequence are summarized as one entry with the most common DNA and genes. This sample comprises 400,000 to 500,000 distinct CDR3 sequences, about 15% of them detected only once. Clones ranked in the top ten supply about a sixth of the sample.

This sample was also put to use in a study of T cells in Graves' hyperthyroidism and ophthalmopathy.

This specimen was peripheral blood mononuclear cells (PBMCs), taken at new diagnosis, from a patient treated with antithyroid drugs. Receptors were obtained from a woman aged 30 to 39 with Graves disease. Donor details come from another sample of the same person, matched by shared clones.

This clonotype turned up a few times. The rearrangement links TRBV29-1 to TRBJ1-1, with a tentative D call TRBD1 (5 bases). V was pared by 8 bases and J by 4 bases, with 11 bases between. This CDR3 is built from 11 residues. The germline V gene has CDR1 SQVTM and CDR2 ANQGSEA. The CDR3: CSLPGGTEAFF. The DNA of the CDR3 is TGCAGCCTTCCGGGGGGCACTGAAGCTTTCTTT.

This chain uses TRBV7-4 with TRBJ2-5; D might be TRBD2 (6 bases). The germline CDR1 and CDR2 sequences are SGHVT and SQSDAQ. Trimming left V 1 base short and J 2 bases short, with 8 bases between. This CDR3 spans 14 amino acids. CDR3 DNA: TGTGCCAGCAGCTTAGGGGACTTTCAAGAGACCCAGTACTTC. Residues: CASSLGDFQETQYF.

Many counts were recorded for this clonotype. This chain joins TRBV3-1 and TRBJ2-1; 12 bases align to TRBD2. This CDR3 has 18 amino acids. V was clipped by 2 bases and J by 8 bases; unmatched bases: 13. Germline V lookup: CDR1 LGHDT, CDR2 YNNKEL (reference sequence). The CDR3 nucleotides are TGTGCCAGCAGCCAATTTCCCCGCCCTAGCGGGAGGGCCGATGAGCAGTTCTTC. Protein: CASSQFPRPSGRADEQFF.

The chain uses TRBV20-1 and TRBJ2-5, with 9 bases that match TRBD2. This CDR3 is built from 14 residues. Germline CDR1 and CDR2: DFQATT and SNEGSKA (reference sequence). The V gene end was trimmed by 5 bases and the J gene end by 0 bases; junction bases not matched to a gene: 4. The CDR3 nucleotides read TGCAGTGCTTATCTAGCGGGATACCAAGAGACCCAGTACTTC. Translation: CSAYLAGYQETQYF.

As regards this clonotype: Since a much larger clone is just one base distant, this may be a read error. The V call is TRBV25-1, the J call TRBJ2-1, with TRBD2 matching over 11 bases. CDR3 size: 16 residues. Germline-derived CDR1 and CDR2 are MGHDK and SYGVNS. The CDR3 loop is CAGSVAGTSGYNEQFF. The CDR3 DNA is TGTGCCGGCAGTGTCGCCGGGACTAGCGGTTACAATGAGCAGTTCTTC. Together with reference TRBV25-1 and TRBJ2-1, the CDR3 gives the full variable domain: EADIYQTPRYLVIGTGKKITLECSQTMGHDKMYWYQQDPGMELHLIHYSYGVNSTEKGDLSSESTVSRIRTEHFPLTLESARPSHTSQYLCAGSVAGTSGYNEQFFGPGTRLTVL.

This clonotype appeared once. The rearrangement links TRBV2 to TRBJ1-5, with unresolved D. In germline, CDR1 is SNHLY, CDR2 FYNNEI. Trimming shortened V by 5 bases and J by 0 bases, and 11 bases separated the two germline ends. This CDR3 contains 15 residues. The CDR3 DNA is TGTGCCAGCAGTACCCATGGGTCTAGCAATCAGCCCCAGCATTTT. It translates to CASSTHGSSNQPQHF.

The chain employs TRBV9 and TRBJ1-1; no clear D gene. The CDR3 is 16 amino acids. Trimming pared 0 bases from V and 1 base from J, leaving 13 bases between. Per germline, CDR1 SGDLS and CDR2 YYNGEE. The CDR3 sequence: CASSVGLRTGNTEAFF. In DNA form, the CDR3 reads TGTGCCAGCAGCGTAGGGCTGCGGACGGGGAACACTGAAGCTTTCTTT.

This clonotype was counted ten times or more. The gene calls are TRBV12-3 or TRBV12-4 and TRBJ2-7, with D uncertain. The CDR3 runs to 13 residues. V lost 3 bases and J lost 7, with 13 bases in between. The CDR3 sequence: CASSLAPAQEQYF. The CDR3 region has the DNA TGTGCCAGCAGTTTGGCCCCGGCTCAAGAGCAGTACTTC.

The V and J genes are TRBV20-1 and TRBJ2-1; D is possibly TRBD1 (6 bases). Germline V gene lookup returns CDR1 DFQATT and CDR2 SNEGSKA (reference sequence). The V gene lost 3 bases and the J gene lost 10 bases, with 19 bases spanning the gap. The CDR3 length is 14 residues. The CDR3 loop reads CSASYSRGRPEQFF. The CDR3 DNA reads TGCAGTGCTAGTTACTCCAGGGGCCGCCCCGAGCAGTTCTTC.

This chain links TRBV6-1 with TRBJ1-5; no clear D gene. The length of the CDR3 is 15 residues. Germline V gene lookup returns CDR1 MNHNS and CDR2 SASEGT. Trimming left V 6 bases short and J 0 bases short, with 12 bases between. Here the CDR3 DNA reads TGTGCCAGCAGCCAGAGTTTTTATAGCAATCAGCCCCAGCATTTT. The encoded protein is CASSQSFYSNQPQHF.

There are many counts of this clonotype. The CDR3 loop is CASSPTRRDGPHEAFF. CDR3 DNA: TGTGCCAGCAGCCCCACCAGACGGGACGGGCCTCATGAAGCTTTCTTT. The chain couples TRBV6-2 or TRBV6-3 to TRBJ1-1, with a possible D match to TRBD1 (5 bases). The CDR3 has 16 amino acids. Germline values: CDR1 MNHEY, CDR2 SVGEGT. The V and J ends lost 6 bases and 7 bases respectively, with 24 bases between them.

This clonotype was observed at least ten times. CDR3 region: CASSYRSGVMNTEAFF. CDR3 nucleotide sequence: TGTGCCAGCAGTTATCGTAGTGGGGTTATGAACACTGAAGCTTTCTTT. This sequence joins TRBV6-2 or TRBV6-3 and TRBJ1-1; no clear D. The ends were cut back, 3 bases at V and 0 bases at J, with 14 bases in the middle. This CDR3 contains 16 residues. The germline CDR1 and CDR2 sequences are MNHEY and SVGEGT.

In this sample, this clonotype turned up many times. The chain has TRBV10-3 and TRBJ1-5; 8 positions match TRBD1. Looked up from germline, CDR1 is ENHRY and CDR2 is SYGVKD. The CDR3 runs 15 residues. With V trimmed by 2 bases and J by 7 bases, 7 bases remained unmatched. The CDR3 nucleotides are TGTGCCATCAGTGAGACGGACAGGGTCAACCAGCCCCAGCATTTT. Protein product: CAISETDRVNQPQHF.

This clonotype was seen many times. The chain combines TRBV6-5 with TRBJ2-1; D call uncertain. This CDR3 spans 14 amino acids. Germline V CDR1 and CDR2: MNHEY, SVGAGI. The germline V and J ends were trimmed by 0 bases and 6 bases, with 9 bases remaining between them. The CDR3 region is CASSYSVRLNEQFF. CDR3 nucleotides: TGTGCCAGCAGTTACTCCGTGCGTCTCAATGAGCAGTTCTTC.

There are many counts of this clonotype. The chain combines TRBV11-2 with TRBJ2-7; 7 bases match TRBD1. This CDR3 comprises 14 residues. With V trimmed by 4 bases and J by 2 bases, 5 bases remained unmatched. Germline V lookup: CDR1 SGHAT, CDR2 FQNNGV. This CDR3 reads CASSSTQGAYEQYF. In DNA, the CDR3 is TGTGCCAGCAGCTCCACTCAGGGGGCCTACGAGCAGTACTTC.

This clonotype has ten or more counts. The chain is built from TRBV11-1 and TRBJ1-3, with D unresolved. CDR1 and CDR2 (germline): SGHAT, FQDESV (reference sequence). The CDR3 loop spans 16 amino acids. V lost 3 bases to trimming and J lost 0 bases, with 12 bases between them. Here the CDR3 DNA reads TGTGCCAGCAGCTTTCGACTCGCCACCTCTGGAAACACCATATATTTT. The encoded protein is CASSFRLATSGNTIYF.

This clonotype showed up many times. The chain links TRBV7-8 to TRBJ2-7; 9 nucleotides align to TRBD2. V lost 7 bases and J lost 3; bases outside the gene matches: 19. Per the germline V gene, CDR1 is SGHVS and CDR2 is FQNEAQ. The CDR3 spans 18 residues. CDR3 amino acids: CASNSYVTSGVPVYEQYF. The CDR3 nucleotides are TGTGCCAGCAACTCCTACGTGACTAGCGGCGTCCCCGTCTACGAGCAGTACTTC.